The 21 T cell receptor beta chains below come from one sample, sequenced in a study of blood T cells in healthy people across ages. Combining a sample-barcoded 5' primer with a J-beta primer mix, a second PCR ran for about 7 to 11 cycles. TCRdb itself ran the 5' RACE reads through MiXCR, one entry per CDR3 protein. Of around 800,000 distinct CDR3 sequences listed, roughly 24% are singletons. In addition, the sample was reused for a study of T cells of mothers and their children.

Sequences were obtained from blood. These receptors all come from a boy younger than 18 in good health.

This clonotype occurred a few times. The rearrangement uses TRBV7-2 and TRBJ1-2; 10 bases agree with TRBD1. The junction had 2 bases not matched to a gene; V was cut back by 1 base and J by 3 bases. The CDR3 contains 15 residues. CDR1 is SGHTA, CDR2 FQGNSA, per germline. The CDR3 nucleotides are TGTGCCAGCAGCTTAGTTGGGACAGGGGACTATGGCTACACCTTC. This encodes CASSLVGTGDYGYTF. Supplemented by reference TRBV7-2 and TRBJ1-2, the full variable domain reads GAGVSQSPSNKVTEKGKDVELRCDPISGHTALYWYRQSLGQGLEFLIYFQGNSAPDKSGLPSDRFSAERTGGSVSTLTIQRTQQEDSAVYLCASSLVGTGDYGYTFGSGTRLTVV.

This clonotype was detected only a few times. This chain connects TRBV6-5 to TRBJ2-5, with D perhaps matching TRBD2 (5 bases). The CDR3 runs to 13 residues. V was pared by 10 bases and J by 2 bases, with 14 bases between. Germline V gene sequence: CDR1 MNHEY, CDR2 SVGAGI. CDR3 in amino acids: CATSPREQETQYF. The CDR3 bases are TGTGCCACCAGCCCGAGGGAACAAGAGACCCAGTACTTC.

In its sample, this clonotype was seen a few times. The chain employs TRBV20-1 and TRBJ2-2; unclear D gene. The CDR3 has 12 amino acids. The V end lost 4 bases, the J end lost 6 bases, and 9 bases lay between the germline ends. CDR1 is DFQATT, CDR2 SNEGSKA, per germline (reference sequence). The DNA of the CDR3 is TGCAGTGCTACGGACCCTCCCGGGGAGCTGTTTTTT. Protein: CSATDPPGELFF.

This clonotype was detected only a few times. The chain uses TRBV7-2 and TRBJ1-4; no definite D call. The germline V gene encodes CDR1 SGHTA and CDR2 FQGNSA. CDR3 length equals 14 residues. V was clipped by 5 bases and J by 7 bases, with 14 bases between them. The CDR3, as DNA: TGTGCCAGCAGCCCGTCGGTGACGGGTGAAAAACTGTTTTTT. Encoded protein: CASSPSVTGEKLFF.

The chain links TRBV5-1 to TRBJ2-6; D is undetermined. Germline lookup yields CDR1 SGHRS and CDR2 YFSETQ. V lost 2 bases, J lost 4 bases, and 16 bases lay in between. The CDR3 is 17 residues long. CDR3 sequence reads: CASSLGTAEGGANVLTF. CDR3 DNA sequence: TGCGCCAGCAGCTTAGGAACGGCTGAAGGAGGGGCCAACGTCCTGACTTTC.

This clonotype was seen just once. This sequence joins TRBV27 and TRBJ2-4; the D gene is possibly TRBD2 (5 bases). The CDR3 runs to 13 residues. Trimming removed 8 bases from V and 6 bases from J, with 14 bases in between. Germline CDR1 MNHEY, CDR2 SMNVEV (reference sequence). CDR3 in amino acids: CASSTEGRNIQYF. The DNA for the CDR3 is TGTGCCAGCTCTACCGAGGGCCGAAACATTCAGTACTTC.

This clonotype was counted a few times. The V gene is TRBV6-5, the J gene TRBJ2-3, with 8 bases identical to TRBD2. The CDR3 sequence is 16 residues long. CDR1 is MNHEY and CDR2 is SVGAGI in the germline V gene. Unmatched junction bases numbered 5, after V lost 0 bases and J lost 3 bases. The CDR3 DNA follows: TGTGCCAGCAGTTACTCTCTCACTAGCGGTACAGATACGCAGTATTTT. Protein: CASSYSLTSGTDTQYF.

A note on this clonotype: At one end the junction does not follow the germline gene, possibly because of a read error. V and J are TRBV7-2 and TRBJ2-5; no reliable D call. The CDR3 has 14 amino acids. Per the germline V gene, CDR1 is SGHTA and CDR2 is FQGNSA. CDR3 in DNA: TGTGTCAGCAGCGCCCTTGGAAGTCAAGAGACCCAGTACTTC. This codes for CVSSALGSQETQYF.

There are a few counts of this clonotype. The DNA of the CDR3 is TGTGCCAGCAGCTCTATAGGAAATTCACCCCTCCACTTT. Residues: CASSSIGNSPLHF. This chain connects TRBV7-9 to TRBJ1-6; D is uncertain. Trimming cost V 4 bases and J 7 bases, with 8 bases left between them. The germline V gene encodes CDR1 SEHNR and CDR2 FQNEAQ (reference sequence). This CDR3 is 13 amino acids long.

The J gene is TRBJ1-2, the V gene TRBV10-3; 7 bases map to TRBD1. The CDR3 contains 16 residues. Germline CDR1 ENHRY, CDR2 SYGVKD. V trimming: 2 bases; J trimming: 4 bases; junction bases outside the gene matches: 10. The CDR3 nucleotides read TGTGCCATCAGTGAGGGGGAGACAGGGAGTCGCTATGGCTACACCTTC. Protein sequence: CAISEGETGSRYGYTF.

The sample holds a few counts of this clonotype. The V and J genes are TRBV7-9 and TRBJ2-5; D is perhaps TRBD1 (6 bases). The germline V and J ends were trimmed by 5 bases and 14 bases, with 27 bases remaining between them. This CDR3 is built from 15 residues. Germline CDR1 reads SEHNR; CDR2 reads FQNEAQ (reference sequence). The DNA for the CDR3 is TGTGCCAGCAGCAACATAAATAACCGGGACACAGAGGGATACTTC. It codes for CASSNINNRDTEGYF.

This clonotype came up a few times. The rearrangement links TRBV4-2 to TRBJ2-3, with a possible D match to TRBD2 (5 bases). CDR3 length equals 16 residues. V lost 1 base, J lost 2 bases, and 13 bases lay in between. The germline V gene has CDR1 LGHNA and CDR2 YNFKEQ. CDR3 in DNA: TGTGCCAGCAGCCAAGGCGACGGGGAGCCCACAGATACGCAGTATTTT. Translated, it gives CASSQGDGEPTDTQYF.

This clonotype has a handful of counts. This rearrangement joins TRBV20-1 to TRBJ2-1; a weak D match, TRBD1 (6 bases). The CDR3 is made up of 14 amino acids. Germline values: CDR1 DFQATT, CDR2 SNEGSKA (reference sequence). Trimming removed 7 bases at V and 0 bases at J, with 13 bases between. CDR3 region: CSGPTGSSYNEQFF. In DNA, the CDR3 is TGCAGTGGTCCTACAGGGAGCTCCTACAATGAGCAGTTCTTC.

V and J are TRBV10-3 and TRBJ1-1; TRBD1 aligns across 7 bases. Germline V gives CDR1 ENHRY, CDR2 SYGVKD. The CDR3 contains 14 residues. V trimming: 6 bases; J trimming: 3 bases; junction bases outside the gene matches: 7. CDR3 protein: CAISDRVPDTEAFF. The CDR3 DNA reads TGTGCCATCAGCGACAGGGTACCGGACACTGAAGCTTTCTTT.

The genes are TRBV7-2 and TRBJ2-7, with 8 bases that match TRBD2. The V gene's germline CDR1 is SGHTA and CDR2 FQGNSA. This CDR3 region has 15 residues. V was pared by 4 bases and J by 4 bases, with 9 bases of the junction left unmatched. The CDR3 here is CASSSLAGTLYEQYF. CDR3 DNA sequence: TGTGCCAGCAGCTCCTTAGCGGGGACCCTTTACGAGCAGTACTTC. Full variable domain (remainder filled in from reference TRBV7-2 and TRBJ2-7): GAGVSQSPSNKVTEKGKDVELRCDPISGHTALYWYRQSLGQGLEFLIYFQGNSAPDKSGLPSDRFSAERTGGSVSTLTIQRTQQEDSAVYLCASSSLAGTLYEQYFGPGTRLTVT.

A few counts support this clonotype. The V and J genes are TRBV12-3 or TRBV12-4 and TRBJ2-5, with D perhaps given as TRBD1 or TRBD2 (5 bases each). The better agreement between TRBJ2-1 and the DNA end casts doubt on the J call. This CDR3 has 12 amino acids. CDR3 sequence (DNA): TGTGCCAGCAGCCGGGGCAGCAATGAGCAGTTCTTC. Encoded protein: CASSRGSNEQFF.

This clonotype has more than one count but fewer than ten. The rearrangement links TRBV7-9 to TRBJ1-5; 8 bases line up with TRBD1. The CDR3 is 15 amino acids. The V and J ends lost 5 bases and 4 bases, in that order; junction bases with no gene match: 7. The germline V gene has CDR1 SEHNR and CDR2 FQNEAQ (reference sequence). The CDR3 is CASSLDRGLNQPQHF. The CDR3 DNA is TGTGCCAGCAGCCTCGACAGGGGACTAAATCAGCCCCAGCATTTT.

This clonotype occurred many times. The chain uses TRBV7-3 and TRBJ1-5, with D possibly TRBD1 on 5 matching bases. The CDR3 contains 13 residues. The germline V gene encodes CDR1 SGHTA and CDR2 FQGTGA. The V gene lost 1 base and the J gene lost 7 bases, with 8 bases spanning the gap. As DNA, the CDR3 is TGTGCCAGCAGCTTAATTCGGGGGCAGCCCCAGCATTTT. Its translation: CASSLIRGQPQHF.

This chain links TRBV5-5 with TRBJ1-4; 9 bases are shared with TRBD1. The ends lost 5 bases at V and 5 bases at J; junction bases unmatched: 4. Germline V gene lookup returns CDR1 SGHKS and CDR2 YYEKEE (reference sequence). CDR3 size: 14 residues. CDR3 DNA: TGTGCCAGCAGTAAGACAGGGGGAAATGAAAAACTGTTTTTT. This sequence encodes CASSKTGGNEKLFF.

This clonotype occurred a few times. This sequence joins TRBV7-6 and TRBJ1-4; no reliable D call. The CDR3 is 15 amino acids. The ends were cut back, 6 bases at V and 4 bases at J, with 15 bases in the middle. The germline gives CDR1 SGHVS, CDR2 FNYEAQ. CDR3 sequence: CASRRTIKDNEKLFF. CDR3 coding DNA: TGTGCCAGCAGACGGACCATTAAAGATAATGAAAAACTGTTTTTT.

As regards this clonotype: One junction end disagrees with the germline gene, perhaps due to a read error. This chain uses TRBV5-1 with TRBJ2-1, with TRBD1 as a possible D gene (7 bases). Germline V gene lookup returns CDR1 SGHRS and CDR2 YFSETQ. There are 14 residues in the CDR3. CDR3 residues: CASSLRSGGNERFF. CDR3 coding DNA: TGCGCCAGCAGCTTGCGGTCAGGGGGGAATGAGCGGTTCTTC. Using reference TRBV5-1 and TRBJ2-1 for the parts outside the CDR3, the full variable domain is KAGVTQTPRYLIKTRGQQVTLSCSPISGHRSVSWYQQTPGQGLQFLFEYFSETQRNKGNFPGRFSGRQFSNSRSEMNVSTLELGDSALYLCASSLRSGGNERFFGPGTRLTVL.